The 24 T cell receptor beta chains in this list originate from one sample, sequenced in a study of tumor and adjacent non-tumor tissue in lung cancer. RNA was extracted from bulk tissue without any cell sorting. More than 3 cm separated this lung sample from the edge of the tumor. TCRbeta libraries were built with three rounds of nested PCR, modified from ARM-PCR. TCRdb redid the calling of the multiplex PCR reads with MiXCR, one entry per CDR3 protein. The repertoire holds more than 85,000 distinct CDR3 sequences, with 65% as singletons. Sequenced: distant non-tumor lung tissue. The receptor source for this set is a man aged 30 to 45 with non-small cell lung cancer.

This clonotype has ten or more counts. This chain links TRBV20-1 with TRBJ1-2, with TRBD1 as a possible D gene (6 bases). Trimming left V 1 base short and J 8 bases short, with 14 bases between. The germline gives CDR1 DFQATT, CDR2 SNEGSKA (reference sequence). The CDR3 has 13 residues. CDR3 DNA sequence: TGCAGTGCTAGAGCGACGGGGGCTGGAGGCTACACCTTC. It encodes CSARATGAGGYTF.

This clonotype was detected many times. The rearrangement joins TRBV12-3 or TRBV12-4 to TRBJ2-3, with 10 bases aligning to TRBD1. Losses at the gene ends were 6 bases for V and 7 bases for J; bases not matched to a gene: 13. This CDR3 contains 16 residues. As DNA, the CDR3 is TGTGCCAGCAGCGTGCGACAGGGGGCGCTTTCAAATACGCAGTATTTT. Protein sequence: CASSVRQGALSNTQYF.

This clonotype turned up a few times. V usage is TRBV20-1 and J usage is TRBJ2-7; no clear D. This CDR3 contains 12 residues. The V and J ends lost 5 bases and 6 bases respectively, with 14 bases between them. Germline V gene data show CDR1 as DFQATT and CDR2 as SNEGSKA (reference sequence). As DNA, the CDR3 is TGCAGTGCTCTCTTTCCATACTCCGAGCAGTACTTC. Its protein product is CSALFPYSEQYF.

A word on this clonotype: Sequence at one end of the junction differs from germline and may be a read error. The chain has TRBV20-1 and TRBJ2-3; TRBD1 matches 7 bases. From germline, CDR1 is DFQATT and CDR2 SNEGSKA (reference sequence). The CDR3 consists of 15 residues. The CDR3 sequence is CSASHRDDGTDMQYF. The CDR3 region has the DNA TGCAGTGCTAGTCACAGGGATGATGGGACAGATATGCAGTATTTT.

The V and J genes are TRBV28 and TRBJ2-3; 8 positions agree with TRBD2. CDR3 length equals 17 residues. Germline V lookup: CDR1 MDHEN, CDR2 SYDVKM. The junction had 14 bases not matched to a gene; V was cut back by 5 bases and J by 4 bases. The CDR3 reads CASSPASGSTSADTQYF. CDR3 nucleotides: TGTGCCAGCAGTCCGGCTAGCGGGTCAACTAGCGCAGATACGCAGTATTTT.

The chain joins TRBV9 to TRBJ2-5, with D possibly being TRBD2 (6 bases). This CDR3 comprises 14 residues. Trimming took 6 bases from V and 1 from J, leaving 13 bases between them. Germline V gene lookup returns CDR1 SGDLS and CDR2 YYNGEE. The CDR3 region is CASNVGGAQETQYF. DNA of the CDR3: TGTGCCAGCAACGTCGGGGGAGCCCAAGAGACCCAGTACTTC.

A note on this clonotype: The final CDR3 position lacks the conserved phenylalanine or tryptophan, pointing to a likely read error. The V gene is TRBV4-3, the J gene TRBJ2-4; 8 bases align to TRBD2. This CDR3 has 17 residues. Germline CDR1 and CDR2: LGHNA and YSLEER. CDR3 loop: CVSSQDRDSGVKNIQYY. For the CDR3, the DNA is TGCGTCAGCAGCCAAGATCGGGATAGCGGGGTCAAAAACATTCAGTACTAC.

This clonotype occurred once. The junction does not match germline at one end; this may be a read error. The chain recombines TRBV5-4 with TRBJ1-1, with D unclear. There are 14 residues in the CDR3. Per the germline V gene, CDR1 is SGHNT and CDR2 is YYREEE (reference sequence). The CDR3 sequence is CASSLTVGPAEALF. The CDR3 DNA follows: TGTGCCAGCAGCTTGACAGTGGGCCCGGCTGAAGCTCTCTTT.

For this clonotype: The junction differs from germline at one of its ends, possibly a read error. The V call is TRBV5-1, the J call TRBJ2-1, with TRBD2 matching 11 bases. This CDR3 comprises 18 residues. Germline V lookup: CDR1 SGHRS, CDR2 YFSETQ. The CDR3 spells CASRRGTSGPSSYNEQFF. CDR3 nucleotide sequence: TGCGCTAGCAGACGAGGGACTAGCGGTCCGAGCTCCTACAATGAGCAGTTCTTC.

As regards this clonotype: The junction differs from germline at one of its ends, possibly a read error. The CDR3 bases are TGTGCCAACAGCCGGGGGGGACTAGGGCCCCCCTACGAGCACTACTTC. This sequence encodes CANSRGGLGPPYEHYF. This chain links TRBV11-2 with TRBJ2-7, with 8 bases matching TRBD2. Germline V lookup: CDR1 SGHAT, CDR2 FQNNGV. There are 16 residues in the CDR3.

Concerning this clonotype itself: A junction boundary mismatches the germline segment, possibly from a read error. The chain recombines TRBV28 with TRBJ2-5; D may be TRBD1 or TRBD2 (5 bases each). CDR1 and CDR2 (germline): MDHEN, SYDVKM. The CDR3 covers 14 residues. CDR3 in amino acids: CASSPPGTQDTQHF. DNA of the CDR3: TGTGCCAGCAGTCCCCCGGGGACCCAAGACACCCAGCACTTC.

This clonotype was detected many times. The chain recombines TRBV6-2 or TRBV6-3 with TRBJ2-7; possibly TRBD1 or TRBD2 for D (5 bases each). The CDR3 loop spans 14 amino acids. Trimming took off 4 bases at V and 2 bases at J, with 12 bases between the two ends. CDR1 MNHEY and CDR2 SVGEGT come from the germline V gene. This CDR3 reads CASSSQRGTYEQYF. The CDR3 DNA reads TGTGCCAGCAGTTCACAACGGGGCACCTACGAGCAGTACTTC.

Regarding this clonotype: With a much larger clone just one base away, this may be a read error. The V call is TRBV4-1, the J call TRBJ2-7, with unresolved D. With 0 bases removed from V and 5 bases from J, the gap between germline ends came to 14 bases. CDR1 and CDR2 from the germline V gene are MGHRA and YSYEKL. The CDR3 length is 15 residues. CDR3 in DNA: TGCGCCAGCAGCCAAGATAGTCTCCGTAACCACGAGCAGTACTTC. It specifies CASSQDSLRNHEQYF.

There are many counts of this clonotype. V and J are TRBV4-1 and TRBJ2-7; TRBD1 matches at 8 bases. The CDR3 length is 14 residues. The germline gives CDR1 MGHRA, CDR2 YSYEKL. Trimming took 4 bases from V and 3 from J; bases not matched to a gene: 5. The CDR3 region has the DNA TGCGCCAGCAGCCGGCCAGGGGGCGGCTACGAGCAGTACTTC. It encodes CASSRPGGGYEQYF.

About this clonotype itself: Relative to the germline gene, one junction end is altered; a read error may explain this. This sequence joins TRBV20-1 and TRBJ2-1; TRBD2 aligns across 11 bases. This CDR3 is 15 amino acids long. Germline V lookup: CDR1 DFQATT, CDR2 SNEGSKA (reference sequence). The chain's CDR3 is CSANPASGGLNEQLF. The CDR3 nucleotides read TGCAGTGCTAATCCGGCTAGCGGGGGGCTGAATGAGCAGCTCTTC.

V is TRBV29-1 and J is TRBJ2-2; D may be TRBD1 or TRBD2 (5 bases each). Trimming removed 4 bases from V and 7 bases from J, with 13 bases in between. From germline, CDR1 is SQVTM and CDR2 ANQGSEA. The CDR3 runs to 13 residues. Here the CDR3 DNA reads TGCAGCGTTGCGGACAAGGAGGTCGGGGAGCTGTTTTTT. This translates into CSVADKEVGELFF.

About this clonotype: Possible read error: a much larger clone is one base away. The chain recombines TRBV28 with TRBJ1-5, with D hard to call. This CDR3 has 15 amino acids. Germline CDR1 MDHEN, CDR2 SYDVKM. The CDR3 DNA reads TGTGCCAACAGTTTAATCGGAGAAAGCAATCAGCCCCAGCATTTT. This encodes CANSLIGESNQPQHF.

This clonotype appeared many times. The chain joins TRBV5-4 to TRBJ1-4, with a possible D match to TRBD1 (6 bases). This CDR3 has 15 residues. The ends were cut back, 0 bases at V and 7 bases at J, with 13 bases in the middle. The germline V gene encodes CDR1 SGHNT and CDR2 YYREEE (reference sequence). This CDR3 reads CASSLAGAEGEKLFF. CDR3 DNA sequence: TGTGCCAGCAGCTTGGCAGGGGCCGAAGGTGAAAAACTGTTTTTT.

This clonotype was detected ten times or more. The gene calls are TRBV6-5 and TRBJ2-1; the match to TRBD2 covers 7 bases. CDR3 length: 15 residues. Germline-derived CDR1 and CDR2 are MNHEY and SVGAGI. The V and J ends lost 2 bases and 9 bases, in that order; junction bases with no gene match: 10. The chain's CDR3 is CASSYGGVREGEQFF. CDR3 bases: TGTGCCAGCAGTTACGGCGGCGTGAGGGAGGGTGAGCAGTTCTTC.

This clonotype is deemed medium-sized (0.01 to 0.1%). The CDR3 loop reads CASRLPGQPTYEQYF. Here the CDR3 DNA reads TGTGCCAGCAGACTGCCGGGACAACCAACCTACGAGCAGTACTTC. The V and J genes are TRBV6-2 or TRBV6-3 and TRBJ2-7; D is possibly TRBD1 (6 bases). This CDR3 comprises 15 residues. Trimming removed 6 bases from V and 2 bases from J, with 17 bases in between. Germline CDR1 is MNHEY and CDR2 is SVGEGT.

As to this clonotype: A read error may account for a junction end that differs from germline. CDR3 bases: TGCAATGCTCGAAGGAGGGGCTCACCCCTCCACTTT. Protein product: CNARRRGSPLHF. The gene calls are TRBV20-1 and TRBJ1-6, with TRBD1 as a possible D gene (5 bases). This CDR3 has 12 residues. Germline V gives CDR1 DFQATT, CDR2 SNEGSKA (reference sequence).

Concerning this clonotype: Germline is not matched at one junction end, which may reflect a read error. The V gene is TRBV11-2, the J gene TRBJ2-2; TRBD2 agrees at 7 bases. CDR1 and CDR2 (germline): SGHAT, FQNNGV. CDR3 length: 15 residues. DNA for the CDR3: TGTGCCAGCCCGGCCGCCAGCGGGAACACCGGGGAGCTATTTTTT. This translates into CASPAASGNTGELFF.

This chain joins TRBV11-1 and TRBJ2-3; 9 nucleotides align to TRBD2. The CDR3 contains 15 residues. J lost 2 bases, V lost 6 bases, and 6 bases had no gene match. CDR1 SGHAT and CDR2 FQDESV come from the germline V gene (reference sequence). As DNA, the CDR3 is TGTGCCAGCAGTACAGCGGGGGGTAACACAGATACGCAGTATTTT. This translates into CASSTAGGNTDTQYF.

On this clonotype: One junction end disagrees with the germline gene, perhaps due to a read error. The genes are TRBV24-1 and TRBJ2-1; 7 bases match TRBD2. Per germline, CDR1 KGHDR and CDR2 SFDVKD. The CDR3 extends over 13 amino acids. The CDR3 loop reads CVTSDRGVNEQFF. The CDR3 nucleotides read TGTGTCACCAGTGACCGGGGGGTCAATGAGCAGTTCTTC.